The clone carrying this T cell receptor beta chain showed up just a few times. This sample stems from a study of early T cells in non-severe SARS-CoV-2 infection. The germline gives CDR1 DFQATT, CDR2 SNEGSKA (reference sequence). This CDR3 spans 13 amino acids. Using its own MiXCR run on the 5' RACE reads, TCRdb lists one record per CDR3 protein. The table lists over 50,000 distinct CDR3 sequences, over 7.5% of them singletons. This TCR derives from an adult who was a healthcare worker with PCR-confirmed SARS-CoV-2 infection or an uninfected control (not recorded which). The V gene is TRBV20-1, the J gene TRBJ2-1; TRBD2 agrees at 10 bases. The sample comprised whole blood. CDR3 protein: CSQASGSRNEQFF. The CDR3 region has the DNA TGCAGCCAGGCTAGCGGGAGTCGCAATGAGCAGTTCTTC.